This T cell receptor (beta chain) emerged from a study of response to subunit inactivated influenza vaccine. Trimming took 7 bases from V and 5 from J; bases not matched to a gene: 6. Germline V gene sequence: CDR1 MNHNY, CDR2 SVGAGI (reference sequence). CDR3 length: 13 amino acids. Worth noting for this clonotype: The antigen remains unidentified.

Overall study results and limits: Each seasonal influenza vaccination, the authors suggested, recruits few new T cells.

Each CDR3 protein is one row after TCRdb ran MiXCR on the RT-PCR reads. Among more than 450,000 distinct CDR3 sequences, approximately 7.1% were seen once, and the ten largest hold 10% to 15%. This clonotype was obtained from a man between 50 and 70 years old who received an inactivated influenza vaccine. The V call is TRBV6-6, the J call TRBJ2-7, with TRBD2 matching 9 bases. This material consisted of PBMCs from blood, taken roughly 24 months after vaccination. CDR3 DNA: TGTGCCAGCAATCCGCGGGGGGGCAACGAGCAGTACTTC. Its protein is CASNPRGGNEQYF.